These T cell receptor beta chains were read from a single sample in a study of blood T cell repertoires in COVID-19. Profiled with immunoSEQ multiplex PCR; TCRdb holds only in-frame clones, not every one. The repertoire holds over 85,000 clones, with about 86% as singletons. Specimen: peripheral blood. Receptors were obtained from a woman of 80 years or more with acute or convalescent COVID-19. Each CDR3 is given with its conserved first and last residue. D genes are given only for firm matches. Clone sizes are given selectively: once, few, many, or a class where the clone is expanded.

>15|TRBJ2-1|TRBV9|few|TRBD1
CASSVAQGVVDEQFF
TGTGCCAGCAGCGTAGCACAGGGGGTCGTCGATGAGCAGTTCTTC
>14|TRBJ2-5|TRBV11-3|.|TRBD1
CASSLGQGEETQYF
TGTGCCAGCAGCTTAGGACAGGGAGAAGAGACCCAGTACTTC
>16|TRBJ2-5|TRBV7-9|few|TRBD1
CASLRGGWTGGETQYF
TGTGCCAGCCTCCGGGGGGGCTGGACAGGGGGAGAGACCCAGTACTTC
>14|TRBJ2-6|TRBV5-5|.|.
CASSYNSGANVLTF
TGTGCCAGCAGCTACAATTCTGGGGCCAACGTCCTGACTTTC
>16|TRBJ2-2|TRBV5-5|.|TRBD1
CASSSQGAKYAGELFF
TGTGCCAGCAGCTCCCAGGGGGCGAAGTATGCCGGGGAGCTGTTTTTT
>18|TRBJ2-1|TRBV3-1/TRBV3-2|.|TRBD2
CASSQDRTSGGPLNEQFF
TGTGCCAGCAGCCAAGATCGGACTAGCGGGGGACCCCTGAATGAGCAGTTCTTC
>15|TRBJ1-1|TRBV5-3|.|.
CARSLRRVADTEAFF
TGTGCCAGAAGCTTGAGGAGAGTTGCGGACACTGAAGCTTTCTTT
>15|TRBJ2-5|TRBV30|.|.
CAWTLRGRAEETQYF
TGTGCCTGGACCCTGAGAGGCAGGGCTGAAGAGACCCAGTACTTC
>14|TRBJ1-1|TRBV7-3|.|.
CASSLEGDRSEAFF
TGTGCCAGCAGCTTAGAGGGCGACAGGTCTGAAGCTTTCTTT
>15|TRBJ2-2|TRBV2|.|TRBD2
CASRVAGVNTGELFF
TGTGCCAGCAGGGTAGCGGGGGTGAACACCGGGGAGCTGTTTTTT
>15|TRBJ1-1|TRBV5-1|.|.
CASYPGEGLNIEAFF
TGCGCCAGTTACCCGGGGGAGGGCTTGAACATTGAAGCTTTCTTT
>14|TRBJ2-7|TRBV12-5|.|.
CASAEGQISYEQYF
TGTGCTAGTGCAGAAGGACAGATCTCTTACGAGCAGTACTTC
>16|TRBJ2-2|TRBV12-5|.|.
CASGLPYYAGTGELFF
TGTGCTAGTGGCCTCCCGTATTACGCGGGCACCGGGGAGCTGTTTTTT
>12|TRBJ1-6|TRBV27|.|.
CATAGQGLALHF
TGTGCCACCGCCGGGCAGGGACTCGCCCTCCACTTT
>15|TRBJ2-7|TRBV6-5|.|TRBD2
CASRITSGLSYEQYF
TGTGCCAGCAGAATCACTAGCGGACTGTCCTACGAGCAGTACTTC
>13|TRBJ2-1|TRBV6-5|.|TRBD1
CASSWGQTNEQFF
TGTGCCAGCAGTTGGGGACAGACCAATGAGCAGTTCTTC
>16|TRBJ2-2|TRBV7-3|.|.
CASSLVVGLGTGELFF
TGTGCCAGCAGCTTAGTGGTGGGGCTGGGCACCGGGGAGCTGTTTTTT
>17|TRBJ2-5|TRBV5-1|.|TRBD2
CASSLGGLAGTQETQYF
TGCGCCAGCAGCTTGGGGGGACTAGCGGGGACTCAAGAGACCCAGTACTTC
>14|TRBJ2-7|TRBV6-5|.|.
CATRPGQGRYEQYF
TGTGCCACTCGACCGGGACAAGGTCGATACGAGCAGTACTTC
>15|TRBJ1-4|TRBV27|.|TRBD1
CASSTAGGSNEKLFF
TGTGCCAGCAGTACCGCAGGGGGCAGCAATGAAAAACTGTTTTTT
>16|TRBJ2-7|TRBV15|few|TRBD1
CATSREQGVSSYEQYF
TGTGCCACCAGCAGAGAACAGGGGGTCAGCTCCTACGAGCAGTACTTC
>13|TRBJ1-2|TRBV19|once|.
CASETGRAYGYTF
TGTGCCAGTGAAACAGGGCGGGCCTATGGCTACACCTTC
>16|TRBJ2-1|TRBV2|.|TRBD1
CASSELGQGTYNEQFF
TGTGCCAGCAGTGAGCTGGGACAGGGGACCTACAATGAGCAGTTCTTC
>14|TRBJ1-1|TRBV5-1|.|.
CASSTGGGFTEAFF
TGCGCCAGCAGCACCGGTGGGGGCTTCACTGAAGCTTTCTTT
>15|TRBJ2-4|TRBV3-1/TRBV3-2|.|TRBD2
CASSQGEGLLNIQYF
TGTGCCAGCAGCCAGGGGGAGGGTCTTTTGAACATTCAGTACTTC
>15|TRBJ1-2|TRBV6-5|.|TRBD1
CASSYRTGGSYGYTF
TGTGCCAGCAGTTACAGGACAGGGGGGTCCTATGGCTACACCTTC
>18|TRBJ2-1|TRBV2|.|TRBD2
CASSEGTSGGSPYNEQFF
TGTGCCAGCAGTGAAGGGACTAGCGGGGGGTCCCCATACAATGAGCAGTTCTTC
>14|TRBJ1-1|TRBV5-1|.|.
CASSAQGGNTEAFF
TGCGCCAGCAGCGCACAGGGTGGGAACACTGAAGCTTTCTTT
>14|TRBJ2-4|TRBV11-2|.|.
CASSPGLGKGIQYF
TGTGCCAGCAGCCCGGGACTGGGAAAAGGCATTCAGTACTTC
>11|TRBJ1-2|TRBV6-2/TRBV6-3|few|TRBD1
CASSRDSLYTF
TGTGCCAGCAGCCGGGACAGCTTATACACCTTC
>18|TRBJ2-2|TRBV3-1/TRBV3-2|.|TRBD2
CASSQGLAGGIETGELFF
TGTGCCAGCAGCCAGGGACTAGCGGGGGGGATTGAAACCGGGGAGCTGTTTTTT